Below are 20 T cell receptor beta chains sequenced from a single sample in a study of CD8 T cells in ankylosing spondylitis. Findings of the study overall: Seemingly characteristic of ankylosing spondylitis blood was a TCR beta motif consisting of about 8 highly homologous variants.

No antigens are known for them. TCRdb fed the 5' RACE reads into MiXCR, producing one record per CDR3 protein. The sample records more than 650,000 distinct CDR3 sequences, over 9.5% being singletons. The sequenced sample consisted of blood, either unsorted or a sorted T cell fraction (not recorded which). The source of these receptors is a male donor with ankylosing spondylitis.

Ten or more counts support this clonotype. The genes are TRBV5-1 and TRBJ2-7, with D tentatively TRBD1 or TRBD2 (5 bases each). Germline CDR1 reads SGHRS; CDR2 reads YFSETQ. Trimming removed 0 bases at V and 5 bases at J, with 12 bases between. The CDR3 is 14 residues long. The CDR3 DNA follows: TGCGCCAGCAGCTTGGTTGGGGGAGTGAACGAGCAGTACTTC. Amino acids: CASSLVGGVNEQYF. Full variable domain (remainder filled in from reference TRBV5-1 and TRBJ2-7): KAGVTQTPRYLIKTRGQQVTLSCSPISGHRSVSWYQQTPGQGLQFLFEYFSETQRNKGNFPGRFSGRQFSNSRSEMNVSTLELGDSALYLCASSLVGGVNEQYFGPGTRLTVT.

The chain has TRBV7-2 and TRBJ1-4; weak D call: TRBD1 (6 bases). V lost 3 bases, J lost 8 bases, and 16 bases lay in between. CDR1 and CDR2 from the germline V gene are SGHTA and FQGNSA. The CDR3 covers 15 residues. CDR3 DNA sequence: TGTGCCAGCAGCTTCCGGGGGCGCGTTGGAGAAAAACTGTTTTTT. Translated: CASSFRGRVGEKLFF.

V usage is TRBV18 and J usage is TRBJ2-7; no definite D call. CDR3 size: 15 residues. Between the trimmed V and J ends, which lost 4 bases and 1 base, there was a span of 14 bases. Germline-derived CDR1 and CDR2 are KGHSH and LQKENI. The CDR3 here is CASSQNDWGSYEQYF. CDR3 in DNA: TGTGCCAGCTCACAAAATGACTGGGGATCCTACGAGCAGTACTTC.

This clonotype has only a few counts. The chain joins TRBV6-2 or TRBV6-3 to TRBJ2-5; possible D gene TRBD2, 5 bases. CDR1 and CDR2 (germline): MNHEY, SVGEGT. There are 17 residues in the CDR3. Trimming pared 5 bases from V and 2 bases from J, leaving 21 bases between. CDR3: CASSPFPRAERQETQYF. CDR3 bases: TGTGCCAGCAGTCCCTTCCCGAGGGCCGAAAGGCAAGAGACCCAGTACTTC.

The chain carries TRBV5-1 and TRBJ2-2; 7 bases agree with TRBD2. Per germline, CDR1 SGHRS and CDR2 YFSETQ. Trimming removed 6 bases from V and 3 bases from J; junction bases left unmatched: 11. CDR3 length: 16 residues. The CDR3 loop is CASTLRGGPYTGELFF. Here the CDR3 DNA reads TGCGCCAGCACCCTGAGGGGAGGGCCATACACCGGGGAGCTGTTTTTT.

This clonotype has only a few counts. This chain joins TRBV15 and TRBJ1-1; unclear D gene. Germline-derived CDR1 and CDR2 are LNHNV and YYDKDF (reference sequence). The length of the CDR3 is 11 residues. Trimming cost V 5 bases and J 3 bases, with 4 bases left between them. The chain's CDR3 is CATSLDTEAFF. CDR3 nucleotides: TGTGCCACCAGCCTCGACACTGAAGCTTTCTTT.

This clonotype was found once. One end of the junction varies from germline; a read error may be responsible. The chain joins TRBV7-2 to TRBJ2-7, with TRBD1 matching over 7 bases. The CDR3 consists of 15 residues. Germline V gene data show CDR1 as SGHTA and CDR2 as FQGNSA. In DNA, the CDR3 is TGTGCCAGCAGCTTAACAGGGGCGAGCTCCTACGAGCAGCACTTC. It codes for CASSLTGASSYEQHF.

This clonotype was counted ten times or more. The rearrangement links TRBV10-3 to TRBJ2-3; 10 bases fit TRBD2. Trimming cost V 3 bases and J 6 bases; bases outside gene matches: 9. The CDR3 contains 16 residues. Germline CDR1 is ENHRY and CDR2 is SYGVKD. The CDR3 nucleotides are TGTGCCATCAGTGACCGCGGGACTAGCGACACGGATACGCAGTATTTT. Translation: CAISDRGTSDTDTQYF.

The CDR3 nucleotides read TGTGCCAGCAGACCCCAGGGTAGCGCCGGGGAGCTGTTTTTT. Encoded protein: CASRPQGSAGELFF. The chain recombines TRBV6-1 with TRBJ2-2; D is possibly TRBD1 or TRBD2 (5 bases each). CDR1 is MNHNS and CDR2 is SASEGT in the germline V gene. This CDR3 has 14 residues. The ends were cut back, 6 bases at V and 6 bases at J, with 14 bases in the middle.

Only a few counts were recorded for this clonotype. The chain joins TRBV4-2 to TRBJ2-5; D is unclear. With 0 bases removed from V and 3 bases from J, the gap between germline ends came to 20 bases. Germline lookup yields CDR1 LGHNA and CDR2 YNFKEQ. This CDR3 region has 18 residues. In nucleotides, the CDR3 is TGTGCCAGCAGCCAAGATTCCCGATTCGCCTCCTCGGAAGAGACCCAGTACTTC. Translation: CASSQDSRFASSEETQYF.

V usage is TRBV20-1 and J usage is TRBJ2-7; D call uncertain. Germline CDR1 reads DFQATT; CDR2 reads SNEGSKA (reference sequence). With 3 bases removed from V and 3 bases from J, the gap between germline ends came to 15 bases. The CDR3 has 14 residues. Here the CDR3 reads CSARSRLNFYEQYF. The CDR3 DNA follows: TGCAGTGCTAGGTCGAGGCTAAACTTCTACGAGCAGTACTTC.

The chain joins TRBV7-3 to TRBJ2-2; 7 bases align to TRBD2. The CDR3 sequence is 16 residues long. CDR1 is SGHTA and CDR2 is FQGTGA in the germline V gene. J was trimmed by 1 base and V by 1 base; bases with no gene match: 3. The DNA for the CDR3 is TGTGCCAGCAGCTTAATGGCTAGCGGGAACACCGGGGAGCTGTTTTTT. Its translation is CASSLMASGNTGELFF.

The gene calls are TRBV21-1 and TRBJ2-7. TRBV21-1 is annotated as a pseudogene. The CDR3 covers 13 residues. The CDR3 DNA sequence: TGTGCCAGGGTGCGACGGGACTCCTACGAGCAGTACTTC. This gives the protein CARVRRDSYEQYF.

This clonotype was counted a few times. The CDR3 bases are TGCAGTGCCGCCCGACAGGGTGGGAATTCACCCCTCCACTTT. It translates to CSAARQGGNSPLHF. J is TRBJ1-6 and V is TRBV20-1; 7 bases fit TRBD1. Germline V lookup: CDR1 DFQATT, CDR2 SNEGSKA (reference sequence). The CDR3 has 14 residues. J gave up 7 bases and V 6 bases, and 9 bases lay outside the gene matches.

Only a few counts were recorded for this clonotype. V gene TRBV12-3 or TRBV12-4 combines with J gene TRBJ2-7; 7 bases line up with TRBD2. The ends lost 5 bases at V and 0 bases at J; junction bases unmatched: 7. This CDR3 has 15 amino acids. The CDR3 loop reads CASSPLAVLSYEQYF. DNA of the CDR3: TGTGCCAGCAGTCCCCTAGCGGTTCTCTCCTACGAGCAGTACTTC.

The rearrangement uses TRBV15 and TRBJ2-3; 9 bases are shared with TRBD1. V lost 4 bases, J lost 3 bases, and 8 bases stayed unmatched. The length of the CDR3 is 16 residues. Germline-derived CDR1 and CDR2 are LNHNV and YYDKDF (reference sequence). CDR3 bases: TGTGCCACCAGCATCCGTCGGGACAGGGCGACAGATACGCAGTATTTT. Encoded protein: CATSIRRDRATDTQYF.

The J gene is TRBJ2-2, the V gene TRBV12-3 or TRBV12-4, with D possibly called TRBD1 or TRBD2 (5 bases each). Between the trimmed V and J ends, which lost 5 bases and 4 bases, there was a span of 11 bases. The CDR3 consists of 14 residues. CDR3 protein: CASSGDAVTGELFF. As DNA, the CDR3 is TGTGCCAGCAGTGGGGACGCCGTCACCGGGGAGCTGTTTTTT.

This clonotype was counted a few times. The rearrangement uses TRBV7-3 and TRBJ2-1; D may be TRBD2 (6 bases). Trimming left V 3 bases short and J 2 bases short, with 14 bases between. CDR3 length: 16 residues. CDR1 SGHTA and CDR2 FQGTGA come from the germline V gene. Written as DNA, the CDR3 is TGTGCCAGCAGCTTGTTACCCGGGGGAACCTACAATGAGCAGTTCTTC. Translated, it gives CASSLLPGGTYNEQFF.

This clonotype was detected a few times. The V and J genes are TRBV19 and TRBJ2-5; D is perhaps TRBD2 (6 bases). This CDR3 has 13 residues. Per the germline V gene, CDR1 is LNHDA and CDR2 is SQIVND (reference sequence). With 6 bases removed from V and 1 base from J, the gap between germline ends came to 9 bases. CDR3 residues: CASRLAAQETQYF. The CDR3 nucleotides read TGTGCCAGTAGACTAGCCGCCCAAGAGACCCAGTACTTC.

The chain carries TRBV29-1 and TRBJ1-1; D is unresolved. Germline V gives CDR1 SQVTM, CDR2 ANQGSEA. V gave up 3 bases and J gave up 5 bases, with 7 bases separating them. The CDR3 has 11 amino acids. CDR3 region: CSVDGDTEAFF. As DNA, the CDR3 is TGCAGCGTTGATGGTGATACTGAAGCTTTCTTT.